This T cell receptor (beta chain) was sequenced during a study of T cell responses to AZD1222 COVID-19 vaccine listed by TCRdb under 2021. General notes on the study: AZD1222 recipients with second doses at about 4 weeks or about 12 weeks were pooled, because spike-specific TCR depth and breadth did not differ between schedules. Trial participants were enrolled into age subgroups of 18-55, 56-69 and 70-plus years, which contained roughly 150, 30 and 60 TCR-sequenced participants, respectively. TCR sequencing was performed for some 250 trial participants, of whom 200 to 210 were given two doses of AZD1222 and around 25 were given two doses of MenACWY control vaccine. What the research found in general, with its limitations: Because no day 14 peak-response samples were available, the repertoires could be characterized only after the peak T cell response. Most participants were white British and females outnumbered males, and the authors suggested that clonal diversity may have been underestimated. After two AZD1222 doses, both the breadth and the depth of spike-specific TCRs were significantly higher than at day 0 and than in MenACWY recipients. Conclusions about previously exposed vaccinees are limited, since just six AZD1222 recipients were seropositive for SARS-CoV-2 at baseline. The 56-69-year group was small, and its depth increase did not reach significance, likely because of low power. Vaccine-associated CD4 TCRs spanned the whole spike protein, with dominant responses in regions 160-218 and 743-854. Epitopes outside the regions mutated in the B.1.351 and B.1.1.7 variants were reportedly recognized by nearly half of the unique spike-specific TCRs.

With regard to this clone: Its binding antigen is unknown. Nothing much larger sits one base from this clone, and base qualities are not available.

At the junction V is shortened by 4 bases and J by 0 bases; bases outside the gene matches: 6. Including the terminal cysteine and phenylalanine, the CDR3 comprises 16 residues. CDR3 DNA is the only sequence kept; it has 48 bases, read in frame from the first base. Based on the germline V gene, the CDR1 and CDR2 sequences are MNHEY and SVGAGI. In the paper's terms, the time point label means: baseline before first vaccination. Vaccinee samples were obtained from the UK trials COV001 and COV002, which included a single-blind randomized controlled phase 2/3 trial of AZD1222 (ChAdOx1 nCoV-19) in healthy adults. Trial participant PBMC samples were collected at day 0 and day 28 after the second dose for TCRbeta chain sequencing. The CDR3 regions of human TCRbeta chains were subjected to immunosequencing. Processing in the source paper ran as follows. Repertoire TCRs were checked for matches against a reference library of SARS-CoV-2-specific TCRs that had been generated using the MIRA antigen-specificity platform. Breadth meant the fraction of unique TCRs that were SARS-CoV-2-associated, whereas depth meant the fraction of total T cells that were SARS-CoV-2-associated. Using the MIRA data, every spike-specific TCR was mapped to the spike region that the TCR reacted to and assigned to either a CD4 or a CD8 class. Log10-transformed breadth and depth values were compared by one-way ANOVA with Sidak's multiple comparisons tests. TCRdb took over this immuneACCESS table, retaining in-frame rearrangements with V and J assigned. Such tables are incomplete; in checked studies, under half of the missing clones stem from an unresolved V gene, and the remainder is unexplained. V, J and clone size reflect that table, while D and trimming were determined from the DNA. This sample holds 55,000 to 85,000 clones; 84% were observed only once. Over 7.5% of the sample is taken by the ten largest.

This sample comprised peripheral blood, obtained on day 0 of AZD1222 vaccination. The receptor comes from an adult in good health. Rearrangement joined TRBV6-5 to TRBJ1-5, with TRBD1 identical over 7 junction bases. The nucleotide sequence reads TGTGCCAGCAGTTCGCGGGACAGCCCTAGCAATCAGCCCCAGCATTTT. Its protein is CASSSRDSPSNQPQHF.